The rows below give T cell receptor beta chains drawn from one sample of a study of T cell responses to AZD1222 COVID-19 vaccine. The assay was immunoSEQ multiplex PCR, and TCRdb's table has in-frame clones only and misses some. The sample gives around 220,000 clones, approximately 94% of which show up once; 1.5% to 2% is in the top ten. The sequencing used peripheral blood, collected 28 days after the second dose of the MenACWY control vaccine. These receptors came from an adult who received the MenACWY meningococcal vaccine as a control. The CDR3 runs from the conserved cysteine through the conserved F or W. Fields, in order: V gene, CDR3 length, J gene, CDR3 protein.

V gene: TRBV7-3; CDR3 length: 15; J gene: TRBJ2-5; CDR3 protein: CASSPGGGSQETQYF
V gene: TRBV7-2; CDR3 length: 14; J gene: TRBJ2-7; CDR3 protein: CASSLGGGSYEQYF
V gene: TRBV5-1; CDR3 length: 14; J gene: TRBJ2-1; CDR3 protein: CASSPTGSGDEQFF
V gene: TRBV5-4; CDR3 length: 18; J gene: TRBJ1-6; CDR3 protein: CASSLIRDRGPSNSPLHF
V gene: TRBV5-6; CDR3 length: 13; J gene: TRBJ2-3; CDR3 protein: CASSLQGTDTQYF
V gene: TRBV7-2; CDR3 length: 13; J gene: TRBJ1-3; CDR3 protein: CASSLGQGNTIYF
V gene: TRBV28; CDR3 length: 14; J gene: TRBJ2-7; CDR3 protein: CASSFWDRGFEQYF
V gene: TRBV18; CDR3 length: 14; J gene: TRBJ2-7; CDR3 protein: CASSPGQGSYEQYF
V gene: TRBV5-1; CDR3 length: 14; J gene: TRBJ1-3; CDR3 protein: CASSPGTLGNTIYF
V gene: TRBV20-1; CDR3 length: 11; J gene: TRBJ1-2; CDR3 protein: CSASMAGGYTF
V gene: TRBV20-1; CDR3 length: 11; J gene: TRBJ1-1; CDR3 protein: CSAGRDTEAFF